Presented here are 27 T cell receptor beta chains from one specimen sequenced in a study of blood T cell repertoires in COVID-19. Data came from immunoSEQ multiplex PCR; TCRdb stores just in-frame clones and leaves some out. The sample contains some 200,000 clones, more than 80% of which appear only once. Source material: peripheral blood. The source of these receptors is a woman aged 60-75 years with acute or convalescent COVID-19.

DNA of the CDR3: TGTGCCAGCAGCTTGTGGGGGACAGGGAACGAAAAACTGTTTTTT. This codes for CASSLWGTGNEKLFF. The chain has TRBV5-5 and TRBJ1-4; 9 nucleotides match TRBD1. The germline CDR1 and CDR2 sequences are SGHKS and YYEKEE (reference sequence). The CDR3 spans 15 residues. V dropped 1 base and J dropped 8; count of bases not matched to a gene: 6.

V usage is TRBV27 and J usage is TRBJ2-6; 9 nucleotides line up with TRBD1. Trimming cost V 1 base and J 5 bases; bases outside gene matches: 15. The CDR3 runs 20 residues. Germline CDR1 reads MNHEY; CDR2 reads SMNVEV (reference sequence). In DNA, the CDR3 is TGTGCCAGCAGTTTATATGCGCCGGGACAGGGCCCTCTAAGGGCCAACGTCCTGACTTTC. As protein: CASSLYAPGQGPLRANVLTF.

This clone is a singleton in its sample. V usage is TRBV7-3 and J usage is TRBJ1-1; maybe TRBD1 (5 bases). The germline V gene encodes CDR1 SGHTA and CDR2 FQGTGA. There are 15 residues in the CDR3. V lost 5 bases to trimming and J lost 4 bases, with 17 bases between them. The CDR3 coding sequence is TGTGCCAGCAGCCCCGGGGGGTCTGGTTCCACTGAAGCTTTCTTT. Translating gives CASSPGGSGSTEAFF.

V gene TRBV19 combines with J gene TRBJ1-5, with D possibly matching TRBD1 (5 bases). The V and J ends lost 8 bases and 10 bases respectively, with 18 bases between them. The CDR3 extends over 13 amino acids. Germline V gene sequence: CDR1 LNHDA, CDR2 SQIVND (reference sequence). The CDR3 DNA is TGTGCCAGTGGGGGGACCGCGGGGAGTCCCCAGCATTTT. Protein sequence: CASGGTAGSPQHF. The full variable domain, its missing parts supplied by reference TRBV19 and TRBJ1-5, is DGGITQSPKYLFRKEGQNVTLSCEQNLNHDAMYWYRQDPGQGLRLIYYSQIVNDFQKGDIAEGYSVSREKKESFPLTVTSAQKNPTAFYLCASGGTAGSPQHFGDGTRLSIL.

The chain carries TRBV21-1 and TRBJ1-1. TRBV21-1 is designated a pseudogene. CDR3 length: 14 amino acids. CDR3 bases: TGTGCCAGCAGCCTCTGGACGGGAAACACTGAAGCTTTCTTT. Translated, it gives CASSLWTGNTEAFF.

The chain joins TRBV12-3 or TRBV12-4 to TRBJ1-1; D call uncertain. This CDR3 has 13 amino acids. The V gene lost 5 bases and the J gene lost 3 bases, with 10 bases spanning the gap. CDR3 region: CASSPVTDTEAFF. The DNA for the CDR3 is TGTGCCAGCAGTCCGGTTACAGACACTGAAGCTTTCTTT.

This sequence joins TRBV5-4 and TRBJ1-4, with 7 nucleotides matching TRBD1. The CDR3 has 16 residues. The trim removed 3 bases at V and 0 bases at J, leaving 5 bases unmatched. Germline V gene sequence: CDR1 SGHNT, CDR2 YYREEE (reference sequence). This CDR3 reads CASSSRQGATNEKLFF. The CDR3, as DNA: TGTGCCAGCAGCTCGAGACAGGGAGCAACTAATGAAAAACTGTTTTTT.

This sequence joins TRBV27 and TRBJ2-1, with TRBD2 matching over 12 bases. The CDR3 length is 15 residues. V gave up 4 bases and J gave up 7 bases; unmatched junction bases: 5. Germline-derived CDR1 and CDR2 are MNHEY and SMNVEV (reference sequence). This CDR3 is CASSSSGRAGNEQFF. The CDR3 region has the DNA TGTGCCAGCAGTTCTAGCGGGAGGGCCGGGAATGAGCAGTTCTTC.

This clone was found once. J is TRBJ1-2 and V is TRBV7-9; TRBD1 agrees at 8 bases. This CDR3 region has 17 residues. Germline V gene lookup returns CDR1 SEHNR and CDR2 FQNEAQ (reference sequence). Unmatched junction bases numbered 15, after V lost 5 bases and J lost 4 bases. The CDR3 DNA is TGTGCCAGCAGCCCGGACAGGGCATCGGTCGGCAGCTATGGCTACACCTTC. Translated, it gives CASSPDRASVGSYGYTF.

Comment on this clone: Relative to the germline gene, one junction end is altered; a read error may explain this. The chain recombines TRBV7-7 with TRBJ2-5, with TRBD2 identical over 12 bases. From germline, CDR1 is SSHAT and CDR2 FNYEAQ (reference sequence). The CDR3 is 16 residues long. This CDR3 is CASSRGLAGLQETQYF. The CDR3 DNA follows: TGTGCTAGCAGCAGAGGACTAGCGGGACTCCAAGAGACCCAGTACTTC.

The V call is TRBV7-8, the J call TRBJ2-7, with 8 bases that match TRBD2. The J segment lost 3 bases and the V segment lost 1 base, leaving 2 bases of the junction unmatched. The germline CDR1 and CDR2 sequences are SGHVS and FQNEAQ. The CDR3 spans 14 residues. The chain's CDR3 is CASSLGTSLYEQYF. The CDR3 DNA is TGTGCCAGCAGCTTAGGGACTAGCCTCTACGAGCAGTACTTC.

V is TRBV5-5 and J is TRBJ2-7; 11 positions match TRBD2. Per the germline V gene, CDR1 is SGHKS and CDR2 is YYEKEE (reference sequence). V lost 0 bases to trimming and J lost 4 bases; unmatched junction nucleotides: 3. The CDR3 sequence is 15 residues long. For the CDR3, the DNA is TGTGCCAGCAGCTTGGTACTAGCGGGAGAGTACGAGCAGTACTTC. Its protein is CASSLVLAGEYEQYF.

This chain uses TRBV5-8 with TRBJ2-3, with D possibly TRBD1 on 6 matching bases. V was pared by 1 base and J by 0 bases, with 12 bases between. CDR1 is SGHTS, CDR2 YDEGEE, per germline. CDR3 size: 16 residues. CDR3 DNA: TGTGCCAGCAGCTTGTCTTTGGGACAAAGCACAGATACGCAGTATTTT. Its translation: CASSLSLGQSTDTQYF.

The chain employs TRBV5-1 and TRBJ1-1; TRBD1 is a possible D gene (5 bases). The V gene's germline CDR1 is SGHRS and CDR2 YFSETQ. V was cut by 5 bases and J by 1 base, with 15 bases left in between. The CDR3 sequence is 15 residues long. Here the CDR3 DNA reads TGCGCCAGCAGAACCCAGGAGGGGCAGAACACTGAAGCTTTCTTT. It translates to CASRTQEGQNTEAFF.

The V and J genes are TRBV5-4 and TRBJ2-7; 12 bases align to TRBD2. This CDR3 region has 19 residues. The junction had 13 bases not matched to a gene; V was cut back by 3 bases and J by 0 bases. Germline lookup yields CDR1 SGHNT and CDR2 YYREEE (reference sequence). The CDR3 sequence: CASSSPGLAGARGSYEQYF. The CDR3 DNA is TGTGCCAGCAGCTCTCCGGGACTAGCGGGTGCCCGAGGCTCCTACGAGCAGTACTTC.

The rearrangement links TRBV4-2 to TRBJ1-5, with 8 nucleotides matching TRBD1. Germline CDR1 LGHNA, CDR2 YNFKEQ. The CDR3 length is 18 residues. With 0 bases clipped from V and 6 bases from J, the junction kept 13 bases outside the gene matches. CDR3 region: CASSQESLLQGAGQPQHF. The DNA of the CDR3 is TGTGCCAGCAGCCAAGAAAGTTTGTTGCAGGGGGCAGGTCAGCCCCAGCATTTT.

The chain uses TRBV3-1 (or the pseudogene TRBV3-2) and TRBJ2-1; 8 bases match TRBD2. Germline trimming cut 1 base from V and 8 bases from J; bases unmatched to any gene: 7. The CDR3 extends over 15 amino acids. Germline lookup yields CDR1 LGHDT and CDR2 YNNKEL (reference sequence). Written as DNA, the CDR3 is TGTGCCAGCAGCCAAGGACCCGGGAGGGCCTATGAGCAGTTCTTC. Encoded protein: CASSQGPGRAYEQFF.

V gene TRBV11-2 combines with J gene TRBJ1-6, with a weak D call TRBD1 (6 bases). In germline, CDR1 is SGHAT, CDR2 FQNNGV. This CDR3 has 14 residues. V was trimmed by 0 bases and J by 8 bases, leaving 8 bases between them. The CDR3 sequence: CASSLEQGYSPLHF. DNA of the CDR3: TGTGCCAGCAGCTTAGAACAGGGTTATTCACCCCTCCACTTT.

V usage is TRBV28 and J usage is TRBJ1-1, with D unresolved. Between the trimmed V and J ends, which lost 5 bases and 0 bases, there was a span of 10 bases. Germline lookup yields CDR1 MDHEN and CDR2 SYDVKM. This CDR3 spans 14 amino acids. CDR3 region: CASSPSPMNTEAFF. The CDR3 DNA follows: TGTGCCAGCAGTCCCAGTCCCATGAACACTGAAGCTTTCTTT.

V usage is TRBV2 and J usage is TRBJ2-3, with 11 bases lining up with TRBD2. The CDR3 runs to 13 residues. Germline loops: CDR1 SNHLY, CDR2 FYNNEI. Losses at the gene ends were 8 bases for V and 3 bases for J; bases not matched to a gene: 1. CDR3 DNA sequence: TGTGCCAGCGGGACTAGCGGAACAGATACGCAGTATTTT. Amino acid sequence: CASGTSGTDTQYF.

This clone was observed a few times. The rearrangement links TRBV5-1 to TRBJ1-2, with 7 bases aligning to TRBD1. The CDR3 runs 14 residues. V trimming: 4 bases; J trimming: 5 bases; junction bases outside the gene matches: 8. Looked up from germline, CDR1 is SGHRS and CDR2 is YFSETQ. CDR3 amino acids: CASSPARGRYGYTF. The CDR3, as DNA: TGCGCCAGCAGCCCGGCCAGGGGGAGGTATGGCTACACCTTC.

The rearrangement links TRBV19 to TRBJ1-1; 7 bases line up with TRBD1. From germline, CDR1 is LNHDA and CDR2 SQIVND (reference sequence). V shed 7 bases and J 0 bases; nucleotides not matched to a gene: 11. This CDR3 spans 16 amino acids. CDR3 residues: CASIRRDSLMNTEAFF. The CDR3 bases are TGTGCCAGTATCCGGCGGGACAGCCTCATGAACACTGAAGCTTTCTTT.

The chain links TRBV7-3 to TRBJ2-2; tentatively, D is TRBD2 (5 bases). This CDR3 comprises 14 residues. In germline, CDR1 is SGHTA, CDR2 FQGTGA. V shed 5 bases and J shed 1 base, with 8 bases lying between them. In nucleotides, the CDR3 is TGTGCCAGCAGCAACAGCGGGAACACCGGGGAGCTGTTTTTT. Translating gives CASSNSGNTGELFF.

The chain has TRBV7-9 and TRBJ2-3; 8 bases line up with TRBD1. The CDR3 contains 13 residues. V trimming: 5 bases; J trimming: 6 bases; junction bases outside the gene matches: 4. Germline loops: CDR1 SEHNR, CDR2 FQNEAQ (reference sequence). CDR3 nucleotide sequence: TGTGCCAGCAGCCCCAGGGGGCCGGATACGCAGTATTTT. This codes for CASSPRGPDTQYF.

The chain combines TRBV7-9 with TRBJ1-4, with D unclear. Germline CDR1 is SEHNR and CDR2 is FQNEAQ (reference sequence). V lost 5 bases, J lost 3 bases, and 13 bases lay in between. The CDR3 is 15 residues long. The CDR3 nucleotides are TGTGCCAGCAGCCTTAACTCCGCGGCTAATGAAAAACTGTTTTTT. Translated: CASSLNSAANEKLFF.

The CDR3 DNA follows: TGTGCCAGCTCACCACCGTTCGCGGGCCCCTCGTCGAAGGAGCAGTTCTTC. The encoded protein is CASSPPFAGPSSKEQFF. This sequence joins TRBV18 and TRBJ2-1, with a possible D match to TRBD2 (5 bases). The CDR3 spans 17 residues. Trimming took 0 bases from V and 10 from J, leaving 22 bases between them. Germline V gene data show CDR1 as KGHSH and CDR2 as LQKENI.

This chain joins TRBV29-1 and TRBJ1-6; 9 bases fit TRBD1. Per the germline V gene, CDR1 is SQVTM and CDR2 is ANQGSEA. V was pared by 6 bases and J by 7 bases, with 4 bases of the junction left unmatched. This CDR3 comprises 13 residues. The CDR3 spells CSVGQGRNSPLHF. In DNA form, the CDR3 reads TGCAGCGTCGGACAGGGGCGGAATTCACCCCTCCACTTT.